This TCR beta chain was sequenced for a study of blood T cell repertoires in COVID-19. Across the study: Acute-phase and convalescent COVID-19 samples originated in the United States, Italy and Spain.

In the authors' workflow: Nucleated cell counts were estimated from reference gene primer amplification. Assay used: immunoSEQ multiplex PCR; TCRdb lists only in-frame clones, some missing. That table furnishes V, J and clone size, whereas the DNA furnished D and trimming. The sample contains 250,000 to 350,000 clones, approximately 85% of which appear only once. Individuals aged 18 to 89 years were recruited from roughly 23 US areas. Cohorts were determined from participant-reported clinical history. The sample consisted of PBMCs or T cells enriched from blood (not recorded which). The clonotype comes from a woman aged 25 to 39 who had recovered from COVID-19.

The CDR3 bases are TGTGCCAGCAGGCGACAGGGGGTTCCGGGAAAACTGTTTTTT. Amino acids: CASRRQGVPGKLFF. The J gene is TRBJ1-4, the V gene TRBV6-5; 9 bases match TRBD1. Germline trimming cut 6 bases from V and 10 bases from J; bases unmatched to any gene: 9. Germline loops: CDR1 MNHEY, CDR2 SVGAGI. The CDR3 sequence is 14 residues long.